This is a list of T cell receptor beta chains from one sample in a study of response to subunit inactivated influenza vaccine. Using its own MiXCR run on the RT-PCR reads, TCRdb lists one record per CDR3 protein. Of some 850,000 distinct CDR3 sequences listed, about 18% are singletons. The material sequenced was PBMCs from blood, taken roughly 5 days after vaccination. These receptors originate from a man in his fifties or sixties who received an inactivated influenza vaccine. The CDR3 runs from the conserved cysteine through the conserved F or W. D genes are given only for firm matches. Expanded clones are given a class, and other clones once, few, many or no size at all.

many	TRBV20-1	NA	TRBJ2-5	CSAREPDSGTQYF	TGCAGTGCTAGAGAACCAGACTCGGGGACCCAGTACTTC
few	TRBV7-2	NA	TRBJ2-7	CASSLAPWGGRYEQYF	TGTGCCAGCAGCTTAGCCCCTTGGGGGGGCCGCTACGAGCAGTACTTC
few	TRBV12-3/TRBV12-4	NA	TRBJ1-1	CASSRYVGTEAFF	TGTGCCAGCAGCCGATACGTGGGCACTGAAGCTTTCTTT
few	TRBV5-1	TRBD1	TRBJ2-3	CASFTGGSTDTQYF	TGCGCCAGCTTCACAGGGGGAAGCACAGATACGCAGTATTTT
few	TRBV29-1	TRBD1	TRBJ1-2	CSVVPGQGSRYGYTF	TGCAGCGTAGTACCGGGACAGGGATCCCGCTATGGCTACACCTTC
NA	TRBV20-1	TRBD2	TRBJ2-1	CSARDWDSGAWSSYNEQFF	TGCAGTGCTAGAGATTGGGATAGCGGGGCATGGAGCTCCTACAATGAGCAGTTCTTC
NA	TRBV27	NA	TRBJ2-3	CASSPLLSGIGTDTQYF	TGTGCCAGCAGTCCCCTCCTTAGTGGGATAGGTACAGATACGCAGTATTTT
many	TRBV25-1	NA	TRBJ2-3	CASSGSGIGADTQYF	TGTGCCAGCAGTGGGTCGGGGATCGGGGCAGATACGCAGTATTTT
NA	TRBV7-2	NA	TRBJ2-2	CASTRAGNTGELFF	TGTGCCAGCACCAGGGCGGGGAACACCGGGGAGCTGTTTTTT
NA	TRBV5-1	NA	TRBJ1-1	CASGTGLEVNTEAFF	TGCGCCAGCGGGACGGGGCTTGAGGTGAACACTGAAGCTTTCTTT
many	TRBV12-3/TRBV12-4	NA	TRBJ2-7	CASSSQGAYEQYF	TGTGCCAGCAGTTCCCAGGGAGCCTACGAGCAGTACTTC
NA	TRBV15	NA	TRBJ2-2	CATSRDLLGGELFF	TGTGCCACCAGCAGAGATCTTTTGGGCGGGGAGCTGTTTTTT
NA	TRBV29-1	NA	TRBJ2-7	CSAVSGAEQYF	TGCAGCGCCGTGTCCGGGGCAGAGCAGTACTTC
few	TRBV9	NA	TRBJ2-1	CASSVEFREPYNEQFF	TGTGCCAGCAGCGTAGAGTTTCGGGAGCCCTACAATGAGCAGTTCTTC
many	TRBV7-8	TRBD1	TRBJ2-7	CASSYPDRAHEQYF	TGTGCCAGCAGCTACCCGGACAGGGCCCACGAGCAGTACTTC
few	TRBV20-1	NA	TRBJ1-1	CSATGDLNTEAFF	TGCAGTGCTACAGGGGACCTGAACACTGAAGCTTTCTTT
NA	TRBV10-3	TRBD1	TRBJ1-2	CAISEDRGSGYGYTF	TGTGCCATCAGTGAGGACAGGGGGTCCGGCTATGGCTACACCTTC
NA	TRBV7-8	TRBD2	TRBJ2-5	CASSLTSEGTQYF	TGTGCCAGCAGCTTGACTAGCGAGGGGACCCAGTACTTC
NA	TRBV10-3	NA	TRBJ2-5	CAISESLYFGAYQETQYF	TGTGCCATCAGTGAGTCGCTTTATTTCGGAGCGTACCAAGAGACCCAGTACTTC
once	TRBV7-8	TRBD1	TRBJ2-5	CASSSGQGAKTQYF	TGTGCCAGCAGCTCGGGACAGGGGGCAAAGACCCAGTACTTC
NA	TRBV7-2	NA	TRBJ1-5	CASSLMAGDNQPQHF	TGTGCCAGCAGCTTAATGGCAGGGGACAATCAGCCCCAGCATTTT
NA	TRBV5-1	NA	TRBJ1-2	CASSLDGERIYGYTF	TGCGCCAGCAGCTTGGATGGGGAAAGGATCTATGGCTACACCTTC
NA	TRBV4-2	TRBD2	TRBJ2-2	CASSQVTAGGRNTGELFF	TGTGCCAGCAGCCAAGTAACAGCGGGGGGTAGGAACACCGGGGAGCTGTTTTTT
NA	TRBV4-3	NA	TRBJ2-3	CASSQDGTSSTSTDTQYF	TGCGCCAGCAGCCAAGATGGCACTAGCTCAACTAGCACAGATACGCAGTATTTT
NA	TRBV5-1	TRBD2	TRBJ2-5	CASRRGRVSGETQYF	TGCGCCAGCAGGCGAGGGAGGGTTTCTGGAGAGACCCAGTACTTC
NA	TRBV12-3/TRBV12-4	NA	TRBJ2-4	CASSLGAIDQYF	TGTGCCAGCAGTTTAGGCGCTATCGATCAGTACTTC
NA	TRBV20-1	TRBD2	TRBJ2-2	CSASRGRGSGTGELFF	TGCAGTGCTTCCCGTGGGCGCGGGAGCGGCACCGGGGAGCTGTTTTTT
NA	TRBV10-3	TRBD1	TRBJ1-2	CAISEPGQGGNYGYTF	TGTGCCATCAGTGAACCGGGACAGGGAGGGAACTATGGCTACACCTTC
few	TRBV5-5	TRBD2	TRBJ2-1	CASSAGGGSYNEQFF	TGTGCCAGCAGCGCCGGGGGGGGATCCTACAATGAGCAGTTCTTC
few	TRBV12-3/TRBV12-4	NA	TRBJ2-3	CASSLARGSTQYF	TGTGCCAGCAGTTTAGCGAGGGGGAGTACGCAGTATTTT
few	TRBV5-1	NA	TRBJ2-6	CASSREGAGANVLTF	TGCGCCAGCAGCCGTGAGGGGGCTGGGGCCAACGTCCTGACTTTC
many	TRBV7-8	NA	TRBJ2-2	CASSPTLTGRGANTGELFF	TGTGCCAGCAGCCCAACTCTCACCGGACGGGGCGCGAACACCGGGGAGCTGTTTTTT
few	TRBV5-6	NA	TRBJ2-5	CASSLFGRETQYF	TGTGCCAGCAGCTTGTTCGGGAGAGAGACCCAGTACTTC
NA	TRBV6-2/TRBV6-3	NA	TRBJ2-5	CASSFRQSQETQYF	TGTGCCAGCAGTTTCCGACAGTCGCAAGAGACCCAGTACTTC
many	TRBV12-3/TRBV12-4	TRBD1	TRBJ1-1	CASSPTGGNTEAFF	TGTGCCAGCAGCCCGACAGGGGGGAACACTGAAGCTTTCTTT
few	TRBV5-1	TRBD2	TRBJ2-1	CASSFEAGGLGYNEQFF	TGCGCCAGCAGCTTTGAAGCGGGGGGGCTCGGGTACAATGAGCAGTTCTTC
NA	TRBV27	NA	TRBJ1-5	CASSFRTDLSNQPQHF	TGTGCCAGCAGTTTCCGGACAGACCTTAGCAATCAGCCCCAGCATTTT
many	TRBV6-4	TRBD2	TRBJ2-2	CASSYAPSGANTGELFF	TGTGCCAGCAGTTACGCTCCTAGCGGAGCGAACACCGGGGAGCTGTTTTTT
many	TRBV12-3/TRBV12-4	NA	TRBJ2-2	CASSSQYLNTGELFF	TGTGCCAGCAGCTCTCAATACTTGAACACCGGGGAGCTGTTTTTT
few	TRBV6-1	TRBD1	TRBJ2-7	CASRDLVRDRAYEQYF	TGTGCCAGCAGGGACTTGGTCCGGGACAGAGCCTACGAGCAGTACTTC
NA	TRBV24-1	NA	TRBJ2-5	CATSDRTIPWGTQYF	TGTGCCACCAGTGATCGCACCATCCCTTGGGGGACCCAGTACTTC
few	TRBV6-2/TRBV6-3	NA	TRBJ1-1	CASSYRTNYEAFF	TGTGCCAGCAGTTACAGGACAAATTATGAAGCTTTCTTT
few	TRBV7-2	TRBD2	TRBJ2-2	CASSSGGGAQNTGELFF	TGTGCCAGCAGCTCGGGGGGTGGGGCTCAGAACACCGGGGAGCTGTTTTTT
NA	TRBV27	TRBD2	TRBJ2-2	CASSRLAGGPTGELFF	TGTGCCAGCAGTAGACTAGCGGGAGGGCCCACCGGGGAGCTGTTTTTT
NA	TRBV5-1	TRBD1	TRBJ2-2	CASSSGQGGGTGELFF	TGCGCCAGCAGCTCGGGACAGGGGGGCGGAACCGGGGAGCTGTTTTTT
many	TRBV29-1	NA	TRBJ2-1	CSGEGFSARNEQFF	TGCAGCGGAGAGGGGTTTTCTGCTCGGAATGAGCAGTTCTTC
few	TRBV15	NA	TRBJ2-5	CATSRVRQETQYF	TGTGCCACCAGCAGAGTTAGACAAGAGACCCAGTACTTC
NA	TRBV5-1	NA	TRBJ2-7	CASSRIRAGYYEQYF	TGCGCCAGCAGCCGCATTAGGGCAGGATACTACGAGCAGTACTTC
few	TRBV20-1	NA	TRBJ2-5	CSARDPRYQETQYF	TGCAGTGCTAGAGACCCCAGGTACCAAGAGACCCAGTACTTC
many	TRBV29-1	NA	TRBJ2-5	CSAEPRVGETQYF	TGCAGCGCAGAACCAAGGGTTGGAGAGACCCAGTACTTC
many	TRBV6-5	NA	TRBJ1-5	CASSYGRVGQPQHF	TGTGCCAGCAGTTACGGCAGGGTGGGGCAGCCCCAGCATTTT
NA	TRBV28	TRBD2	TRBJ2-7	CASSSSPGLVTYEQYF	TGTGCCAGCAGTTCTTCCCCGGGACTAGTCACCTACGAGCAGTACTTC
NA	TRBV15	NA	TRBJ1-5	CATSRDPSNQPQHF	TGTGCCACCAGCAGAGATCCGAGCAATCAGCCCCAGCATTTT